One sample yielded the 29 T cell receptor beta chains listed below, sequenced in a study of blood T cell repertoires in COVID-19. Generated by immunoSEQ multiplex PCR, the TCRdb table keeps only in-frame clones and is missing some. The sample comprises approximately 300,000 clones, around 87% of which are singletons, and under 1.1% rests with the top ten. The sequenced material came from peripheral blood. These receptors all stem from a woman aged 40-49 years with COVID-19, enrolled during active disease.

The J gene is TRBJ2-1, the V gene TRBV11-2, with TRBD1 as a possible D gene (6 bases). This CDR3 has 14 amino acids. V was pared by 6 bases and J by 5 bases, with 14 bases between. Looked up from germline, CDR1 is SGHAT and CDR2 is FQNNGV. The CDR3 sequence: CASRRQDPHNEQFF. CDR3 nucleotides: TGTGCCAGCAGGCGACAGGATCCCCACAATGAGCAGTTCTTC.

The chain has TRBV5-4 and TRBJ2-7; a weak D match, TRBD1 (6 bases). There are 17 residues in the CDR3. V was cut by 4 bases and J by 5 bases, with 25 bases left in between. In germline, CDR1 is SGHNT, CDR2 YYREEE (reference sequence). CDR3: CASSPWGGGGGKNEQYF. CDR3 sequence (DNA): TGTGCCAGCAGCCCCTGGGGTGGGGGCGGCGGTAAGAACGAGCAGTACTTC.

The rearrangement joins TRBV7-9 to TRBJ2-7, with D possibly matching TRBD1 (5 bases). This CDR3 has 17 residues. CDR1 is SEHNR and CDR2 is FQNEAQ in the germline V gene (reference sequence). The V gene lost 1 base and the J gene lost 3 bases, with 19 bases spanning the gap. The CDR3 region is CASSLVGSGRVVYEQYF. The CDR3 nucleotides read TGTGCCAGCAGCTTAGTCGGTTCGGGCAGGGTCGTCTACGAGCAGTACTTC.

J is TRBJ1-5 and V is TRBV28; TRBD1 matches at 7 bases. V was pared by 6 bases and J by 3 bases, with 5 bases of the junction left unmatched. The germline gives CDR1 MDHEN, CDR2 SYDVKM. The CDR3 spans 14 residues. CDR3: CASRLQGNNQPQHF. The DNA for the CDR3 is TGTGCCAGCAGGCTACAGGGGAACAATCAGCCCCAGCATTTT.

In this sample, this clone turned up a few times. The chain employs TRBV29-1 and TRBJ2-5; the match to TRBD2 covers 13 bases. Germline V gives CDR1 SQVTM, CDR2 ANQGSEA. The length of the CDR3 is 13 residues. Unmatched junction bases numbered 3, after V lost 7 bases and J lost 4 bases. The CDR3 DNA reads as TGCAGCGGTTGGACTAGCGGGAGAGAGACCCAGTACTTC. Its protein product is CSGWTSGRETQYF.

The chain joins TRBV7-2 to TRBJ1-1, with a tentative D call TRBD1 (5 bases). Germline V gene sequence: CDR1 SGHTA, CDR2 FQGNSA. The CDR3 is made up of 13 amino acids. The V end was cut by 5 bases, the J end by 1 base, with 8 bases between. The CDR3 sequence: CASSKGQNTEAFF. The CDR3 bases are TGTGCCAGCAGCAAAGGACAGAACACTGAAGCTTTCTTT.

The CDR3 loop reads CASSVRSAVHNEQFF. CDR3 coding DNA: TGTGCCAGCAGCGTTCGTAGTGCCGTACACAATGAGCAGTTCTTC. This chain joins TRBV9 and TRBJ2-1; no reliable D call. CDR3 length: 15 amino acids. Germline V CDR1 and CDR2: SGDLS, YYNGEE. V lost 2 bases and J lost 5, with 14 bases in between.

V gene TRBV29-1 combines with J gene TRBJ1-1, with 8 bases aligning to TRBD1. The CDR3 consists of 13 residues. Trimming cost V 4 bases and J 7 bases; bases outside gene matches: 8. Germline V gene data show CDR1 as SQVTM and CDR2 as ANQGSEA. The CDR3 reads CSVAQGEMVEAFF. The DNA of the CDR3 is TGCAGCGTTGCACAGGGGGAGATGGTTGAAGCTTTCTTT.

The chain links TRBV28 to TRBJ1-6; 8 nucleotides align to TRBD1. The CDR3 sequence is 14 residues long. Per germline, CDR1 MDHEN and CDR2 SYDVKM. V dropped 10 bases and J dropped 5; count of bases not matched to a gene: 7. The CDR3 is CATREDRDNSPLHF. The CDR3 bases are TGTGCCACCCGTGAGGACAGGGATAATTCACCCCTCCACTTT.

The chain carries TRBV18 and TRBJ1-6; D uncertain. The germline V gene encodes CDR1 KGHSH and CDR2 LQKENI. Trimming pared 4 bases from V and 0 bases from J, leaving 7 bases between. This CDR3 has 15 amino acids. CDR3 DNA: TGTGCCAGCTCACGCGATATCTCCTATAATTCACCCCTCCACTTT. This sequence encodes CASSRDISYNSPLHF.

The chain couples TRBV10-3 to TRBJ2-5; tentative D call: TRBD2 (5 bases). This CDR3 region has 12 residues. The V gene's germline CDR1 is ENHRY and CDR2 SYGVKD. The germline V and J ends were trimmed by 5 bases and 5 bases, with 9 bases remaining between them. The CDR3 DNA is TGTGCCATCAGTCCCCGAGGGGAGACCCAGTACTTC. This codes for CAISPRGETQYF.

Many counts were recorded for this clone. This sequence joins TRBV20-1 and TRBJ1-1; a weak D match, TRBD1 (5 bases). The CDR3 consists of 11 residues. Trimming cost V 3 bases and J 5 bases, with 7 bases left between them. CDR1 and CDR2 from the germline V gene are DFQATT and SNEGSKA (reference sequence). The chain's CDR3 is CSARGGTEAFF. CDR3 DNA sequence: TGCAGTGCTAGGGGGGGTACTGAAGCTTTCTTT.

The chain combines TRBV29-1 with TRBJ2-1; D might be TRBD2 (6 bases). This CDR3 contains 12 residues. Trimming took 4 bases from V and 6 from J, leaving 10 bases between them. Germline CDR1 and CDR2: SQVTM and ANQGSEA. The CDR3, as DNA: TGCAGCGTTGGGAGGGCTAGCAATGAGCAGTTCTTC. It codes for CSVGRASNEQFF.

The chain carries TRBV7-2 and TRBJ2-1; 8 bases are a match to TRBD1. The CDR3 contains 18 residues. Germline V gene sequence: CDR1 SGHTA, CDR2 FQGNSA. J gave up 3 bases and V 5 bases, and 15 bases lay outside the gene matches. The DNA for the CDR3 is TGTGCCAGCAGCCTCTCCGTTGCGGGCAGGGGGCACTACAATGAGCAGTTCTTC. It encodes CASSLSVAGRGHYNEQFF.

The chain links TRBV27 to TRBJ2-3; TRBD1 matches 7 bases. Germline V lookup: CDR1 MNHEY, CDR2 SMNVEV (reference sequence). J gave up 4 bases and V 6 bases, and 7 bases lay outside the gene matches. The CDR3 is 14 amino acids. In nucleotides, the CDR3 is TGTGCCAGCAGGTCACAGGGGAGAGCAGATACGCAGTATTTT. It codes for CASRSQGRADTQYF.

The genes are TRBV5-1 and TRBJ2-2; 7 nucleotides line up with TRBD2. The V gene end was trimmed by 9 bases and the J gene end by 1 base; junction bases not matched to a gene: 6. The CDR3 runs 14 residues. The germline CDR1 and CDR2 sequences are SGHRS and YFSETQ. CDR3 sequence: CATGLVGNTGELFF. In nucleotides, the CDR3 is TGCGCCACCGGACTAGTTGGGAACACCGGGGAGCTGTTTTTT.

Only one count was recorded for this clone. The chain links TRBV19 to TRBJ2-3; D gene uncertain. Germline lookup yields CDR1 LNHDA and CDR2 SQIVND (reference sequence). V was pared by 7 bases and J by 2 bases, with 13 bases between. This CDR3 contains 14 residues. CDR3 bases: TGTGCCAGTAAATCTGGGCCAGCCACAGATACGCAGTATTTT. This gives the protein CASKSGPATDTQYF.

This clone occurred once. The chain is built from TRBV5-1 and TRBJ1-2, with D perhaps matching TRBD1 (5 bases). Trimming left V 5 bases short and J 4 bases short, with 15 bases between. CDR3 length: 14 amino acids. Germline CDR1 SGHRS, CDR2 YFSETQ. CDR3 in amino acids: CASRYDVGVYGYTF. The CDR3 DNA follows: TGCGCCAGCAGATATGACGTAGGGGTCTATGGCTACACCTTC. The variable domain in full, with the rest retrieved from reference TRBV5-1 and TRBJ1-2, is KAGVTQTPRYLIKTRGQQVTLSCSPISGHRSVSWYQQTPGQGLQFLFEYFSETQRNKGNFPGRFSGRQFSNSRSEMNVSTLELGDSALYLCASRYDVGVYGYTFGSGTRLTVV.

The chain is built from TRBV19 and TRBJ1-1; 8 nucleotides agree with TRBD1. V shed 10 bases, J shed 2 bases, and the junction held 12 bases outside the gene matches. This CDR3 has 15 amino acids. CDR1 is LNHDA, CDR2 SQIVND, per germline (reference sequence). CDR3 in amino acids: CAIRRTGLYNTEAFF. The CDR3 DNA sequence: TGTGCCATTCGCCGGACAGGGTTGTATAACACTGAAGCTTTCTTT.

V gene TRBV5-1 combines with J gene TRBJ2-1; 11 bases fit TRBD2. The germline gives CDR1 SGHRS, CDR2 YFSETQ. This CDR3 has 16 residues. Trimming removed 4 bases from V and 7 bases from J; junction bases left unmatched: 10. The CDR3, as DNA: TGCGCCAGCAGCAGACTACTAGCGGGGGAGAGGAATGAGCAGTTCTTC. Its translation: CASSRLLAGERNEQFF.

Only one count was recorded for this clone. The chain combines TRBV19 with TRBJ1-2; D perhaps matches TRBD1 (6 bases). Germline V lookup: CDR1 LNHDA, CDR2 SQIVND (reference sequence). This CDR3 is 12 amino acids long. The V and J ends lost 6 bases and 5 bases respectively, with 10 bases between them. Here the CDR3 DNA reads TGTGCCAGTAGGGACAGACCGTATGGCTACACCTTC. Translating it yields CASRDRPYGYTF. The whole variable domain, filled in from reference TRBV19 and TRBJ1-2, reads DGGITQSPKYLFRKEGQNVTLSCEQNLNHDAMYWYRQDPGQGLRLIYYSQIVNDFQKGDIAEGYSVSREKKESFPLTVTSAQKNPTAFYLCASRDRPYGYTFGSGTRLTVV.

The chain recombines TRBV7-9 with TRBJ2-1; TRBD1 matches 8 bases. Germline CDR1 is SEHNR and CDR2 is FQNEAQ (reference sequence). V lost 5 bases, J lost 5 bases, and 8 bases stayed unmatched. The CDR3 extends over 15 amino acids. The DNA for the CDR3 is TGTGCCAGCAGCGACCGGGACAGGCGAAACAATGAGCAGTTCTTC. This translates into CASSDRDRRNNEQFF.

J is TRBJ2-5 and V is TRBV28, with no clear D. V was pared by 6 bases and J by 4 bases, with 9 bases between. Germline V CDR1 and CDR2: MDHEN, SYDVKM. This CDR3 comprises 12 residues. The CDR3 reads CASSGAGETQYF. The CDR3 coding sequence is TGTGCCAGCAGCGGAGCCGGAGAGACCCAGTACTTC.

The genes are TRBV18 and TRBJ2-1; no reliable D call. The CDR3 loop spans 14 amino acids. The germline CDR1 and CDR2 sequences are KGHSH and LQKENI. The germline V and J ends were trimmed by 8 bases and 0 bases, with 11 bases remaining between them. CDR3 in DNA: TGTGCCAGCGCCGAGCGAGGCTCCTACAATGAGCAGTTCTTC. Its protein product is CASAERGSYNEQFF.

The chain carries TRBV5-4 and TRBJ1-2, with D unclear. V was clipped by 4 bases and J by 1 base, with 2 bases between them. Germline V gives CDR1 SGHNT, CDR2 YYREEE (reference sequence). The CDR3 consists of 11 residues. This CDR3 reads CASSLNYGYTF. CDR3 in DNA: TGTGCCAGCAGCCTTAACTATGGCTACACCTTC.

The chain combines TRBV5-1 with TRBJ1-2; weak D call: TRBD1 (6 bases). Germline CDR1 is SGHRS and CDR2 is YFSETQ. The length of the CDR3 is 15 residues. V lost 0 bases and J 5 bases, leaving 14 bases between the germline ends. CDR3 nucleotides: TGCGCCAGCAGCTTGGTCCCGGGGGGCCAGTATGGCTACACCTTC. Translation gives CASSLVPGGQYGYTF.

As regards this clone: A junction boundary mismatches the germline segment, possibly from a read error. The chain recombines TRBV30 with TRBJ1-2, with D tentatively TRBD1 (5 bases). Per germline, CDR1 GTSNPN and CDR2 SVGIG (reference sequence). The CDR3 consists of 13 residues. The CDR3 DNA is TGTGCCTGGAACTCAGGGCCTAACGATGGCTACACCTTC. It codes for CAWNSGPNDGYTF.

This chain uses TRBV7-9 with TRBJ1-2; D remains ambiguous. Germline V gives CDR1 SEHNR, CDR2 FQNEAQ (reference sequence). The CDR3 spans 14 residues. Trimming stripped 0 bases from V and 2 bases from J, with 7 bases between. DNA of the CDR3: TGTGCCAGCAGCTTAGCGGGCAGCAACTATGGCTACACCTTC. It is translated as CASSLAGSNYGYTF.

The V gene is TRBV5-1, the J gene TRBJ1-2, with 7 bases matching TRBD1. The germline V gene encodes CDR1 SGHRS and CDR2 YFSETQ. After removal of 2 bases from V and 6 bases from J, the junction contained 4 bases not matched to a gene. CDR3 size: 13 residues. CDR3 region: CASSFGGGDGYTF. Written as DNA, the CDR3 is TGCGCCAGCAGCTTTGGAGGGGGCGATGGCTACACCTTC.